This T cell receptor beta chain was recorded in a study of blood T cell repertoires in COVID-19. Study summary: Whether acute or convalescent, the COVID-19 samples came from the United States, Italy and Spain. Nucleic acid was either cDNA or gDNA, and it came from T cells, B-cell-depleted T cells, or PBMCs.

V was clipped by 5 bases and J by 2 bases, with 18 bases between them. Germline V gene sequence: CDR1 SEHNR, CDR2 FQNEAQ (reference sequence). The CDR3 consists of 16 residues. This table comes from immunoSEQ multiplex PCR, and its TCRdb copy is limited to in-frame clones, with some not included. The sample gives 250,000 or so clones, 85% to 90% of which show up once; roughly 4.8% is in the top ten. V is TRBV7-9 and J is TRBJ2-5; TRBD2 is a possible D gene (6 bases). The source material was peripheral blood. This receptor was identified in a woman aged 40 to 50 who had recovered from COVID-19. CDR3: CASSRGGPSGQETQYF. Written as DNA, the CDR3 is TGTGCCAGCAGCCGTGGAGGGCCATCGGGGCAAGAGACCCAGTACTTC.